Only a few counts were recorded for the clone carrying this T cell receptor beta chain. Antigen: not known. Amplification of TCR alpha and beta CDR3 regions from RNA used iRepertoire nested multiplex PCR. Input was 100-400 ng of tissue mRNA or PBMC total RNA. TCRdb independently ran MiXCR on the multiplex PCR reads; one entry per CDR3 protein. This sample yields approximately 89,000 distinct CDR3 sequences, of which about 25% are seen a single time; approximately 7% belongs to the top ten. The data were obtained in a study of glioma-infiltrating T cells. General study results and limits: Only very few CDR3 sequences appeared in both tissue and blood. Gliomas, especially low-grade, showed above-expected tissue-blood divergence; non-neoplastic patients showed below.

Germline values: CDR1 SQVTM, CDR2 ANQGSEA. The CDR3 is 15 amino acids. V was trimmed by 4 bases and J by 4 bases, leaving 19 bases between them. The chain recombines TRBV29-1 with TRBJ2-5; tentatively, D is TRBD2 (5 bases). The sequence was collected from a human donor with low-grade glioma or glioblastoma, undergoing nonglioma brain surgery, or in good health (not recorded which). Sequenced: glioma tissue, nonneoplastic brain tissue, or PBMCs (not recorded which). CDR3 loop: CSVVGPSDFRETQYF. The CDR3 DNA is TGCAGCGTTGTTGGCCCCTCGGACTTCCGAGAGACCCAGTACTTC.